The clone carrying this T cell receptor (beta chain) was recorded a few times. Antigen: not known. The sample comes from a study of beta chain features in type 1 diabetes. About the study: Healthy donors, compared against patients, showed similar age, gender and cell yields. General study results and limits: There was a moderate but significant shortening of TCRB CDR3s in all four CD4+ subsets of Type 1 diabetes patients.

CDR1 GTSNPN and CDR2 SVGIG come from the germline V gene (reference sequence). CDR3 length: 13 amino acids. Trimming removed 3 bases from V and 4 bases from J, with 9 bases in between. Isolated RNA was reverse transcribed in full, so expressed TCRB transcripts were sequenced. The protocol was immunoSEQ multiplex PCR, while the TCRdb copy is restricted to in-frame clones and leaves out a portion. This table holds around 250,000 clones, roughly 22% found once. The TCR sequence derives from a woman between 40 and 50 years old with type 1 diabetes. The V call is TRBV30, the J call TRBJ2-2; a possible D gene is TRBD1 (6 bases). Sequencing was performed on naive CD4+ T cells from blood. The CDR3 DNA sequence: TGTGCCTGGAGGGGGGCCGCCACCGGGGAGCTGTTTTTT. Translating gives CAWRGAATGELFF. The full variable domain, with the rest looked up from reference TRBV30 and TRBJ2-2, is SQTIHQWPATLVQPVGSPLSLECTVEGTSNPNLYWYRQAAGRGLQLLFYSVGIGQISSEVPQNLSASRPQDRQFILSSKKLLLSDSGFYLCAWRGAATGELFFGEGSRLTVL.